This T cell receptor (beta chain) was documented in a study of spatial heterogeneity in lung cancer (dated by TCRdb to between 2018 and 2020). At the level of the whole study: Beta-chain transcripts were consistently detected in greater numbers than alpha-chain transcripts, which likely reflects a higher abundance of beta-chain transcripts. The study linked features of the TCR repertoire to counts of nonsynonymous mutations, which were determined by whole-exome sequencing of tumor tissue. In non-small cell lung cancer, the study made a quantitative comparison of TCR alpha and beta repertoires among multiple tumor regions, matched nontumor lung and blood. At surgery, 220 tumor regions, around 67 matched nontumor lung samples and 56 PBMC samples were TCR-sequenced for both alpha and beta chains. In the raw uncorrected reads, each unique combination of TCR and UMI appeared on average more than ten times.

The method was 5' RACE. Sequenced using a NextSeq 500. The TCR library protocol attached a unique molecular identifier to each TCR cDNA molecule to allow correction of PCR and sequencing errors. The study's processing was this. Decombinator tools were used for TCR identification, UMI-based error correction and CDR3 extraction. TCRs above a frequency of 2 per 1,000, corresponding to the top 1% of the tumor frequency distribution, were defined as expanded. Renyi diversity was computed with the R vegan package after each repertoire had been subsampled 100 times to 5,000 TCRs. CDR3 similarity networks were constructed using string-kernel similarity of amino acid triplets, with links drawn between CDR3s whose pairwise similarity was above 0.82. TCRdb reprocessed the public reads (quality trimming at Q25 with fastp, clone calling with MiXCR) and kept in-frame beta chains. Rows merge per CDR3 protein into single entries with the most common DNA and genes. The V and J calls shown here were made by TCRdb, not taken from the authors' results. The sample table lists just under 40,000 distinct CDR3 sequences, 4.5% to 6% of them with a count of one. Around a tenth of the sample is held by the ten biggest clonotypes.

What this sample's time point label stands for: sample taken at primary tumor resection. Without any cell sorting, TCR sequencing was performed on whole RNA extracted either from tumor and nontumor lung tissue or from cryopreserved PBMC samples. Samples were obtained from approximately 77 patients with early-stage, untreated non-small cell lung cancer from the lung TRACERx cohort. Only patients for whom sufficient RNA was available from at least two tumor regions were selected for TCR sequencing. Ten or more counts support this clonotype. This clone's antigen is unknown. Qualities for individual bases were not recorded, and no much larger clone is one base off. Results and caveats for the whole study, not just this receptor: Ubiquitous expanded tumor TCRs were found in blood more often at tumor resection than at routine follow-up. Confirming at a functional level the hypothesis that regional TCRs recognize regional mutations was considered to require additional single-cell paired TCR alpha and beta sequencing.

The CDR3 sequence holds 13 residues, the cysteine and phenylalanine included. Just CDR3 DNA is preserved here, 39 bases in frame from base 1. V lost 5 bases and J lost 3 bases; the stretch between them is 11 bases long. Looking up the germline V gene yields CDR1 MDHEN and CDR2 SYDVKM. The chain couples TRBV28 to TRBJ2-7; the D gene remains uncertain. This clonotype was sampled from a male donor with early-stage non-small cell lung cancer. The source material was PBMCs, sampled at surgery. CDR3 region: CASSPPEVYEQYF. The nucleotide sequence is given as TGTGCCAGCAGTCCCCCCGAAGTCTACGAGCAGTACTTC. With the rest looked up from the reference TRBV28 and TRBJ2-7 genes rather than sequenced, the full variable domain is DVKVTQSSRYLVKRTGEKVFLECVQDMDHENMFWYRQDPGLGLRLIYFSYDVKMKEKGDIPEGYSVSREKKERFSLILESASTNQTSMYLCASSPPEVYEQYFGPGTRLTVT.